The next 2 T cell receptor beta chains were all read from a single sample in a study of blood T cell repertoires in COVID-19. Repertoires were generated with immunoSEQ multiplex PCR, while TCRdb's copy carries only in-frame clones and drops some. This sample has 160,000 or so clones, with about four fifths found just once. Sequenced material: PBMCs or T cells enriched from blood (not recorded which). The receptors shown here come from an older woman who had recovered from COVID-19.

This clone was observed once. The chain employs TRBV25-1 and TRBJ1-1, with D hard to call. The germline V gene encodes CDR1 MGHDK and CDR2 SYGVNS. The CDR3 is made up of 14 amino acids. Trimming removed 2 bases from V and 8 bases from J, with 15 bases in between. This CDR3 is CASSEPSLGVEAFF. The CDR3 DNA follows: TGTGCCAGCAGTGAACCCAGTTTAGGAGTAGAAGCTTTCTTT.

This clone has only one observation. The V and J genes are TRBV11-3 and TRBJ2-1; 7 nucleotides align to TRBD2. The CDR3 consists of 15 residues. The V gene's germline CDR1 is SGHNT and CDR2 YENEEA. The V and J ends lost 3 bases and 1 base, in that order; junction bases with no gene match: 3. In nucleotides, the CDR3 is TGTGCCAGCAGCTTCGGGGGGAGTTCCTACAATGAGCAGTTCTTC. Translation gives CASSFGGSSYNEQFF.